The 27 T cell receptor beta chains presented below share a single source sample, sequenced in a study of cytomegalovirus exposure and HLA in healthy donors. Libraries were prepared by immunoSEQ multiplex PCR; TCRdb keeps only in-frame clonotypes and omits some of them. The data show approximately 240,000 clones, about 89% seen once. Sequencing was carried out using PBMCs. These receptor sequences come from a woman younger than 30 in good health and CMV-seronegative.

The genes are TRBV14 and TRBJ1-1, with a possible D match to TRBD1 (5 bases). CDR1 is SGHDN, CDR2 FVKESK, per germline. This CDR3 contains 13 residues. V lost 10 bases to trimming and J lost 0 bases, with 12 bases between them. The CDR3 DNA follows: TGTGCCACGAAGGGACTGCTGAACACTGAAGCTTTCTTT. Protein product: CATKGLLNTEAFF.

The chain is built from TRBV15 and TRBJ2-7; maybe TRBD2 (7 bases). This CDR3 region has 16 residues. The germline V gene has CDR1 LNHNV and CDR2 YYDKDF (reference sequence). Deletions cut 7 bases from V and 1 base from J, with 20 bases between. CDR3 DNA: TGTGCCACCAAGGGGGGAAAGCGGGACGGGTCCTACGAGCAGTACTTC. Protein sequence: CATKGGKRDGSYEQYF.

This sequence joins TRBV5-1 and TRBJ1-1; TRBD1 matches 11 bases. The CDR3 has 14 amino acids. The V segment lost 4 bases and the J segment 8 bases; nucleotides outside the gene matches: 7. CDR1 and CDR2 from the germline V gene are SGHRS and YFSETQ. The CDR3 spells CASSTGQGALEAFF. CDR3 coding DNA: TGCGCCAGCAGCACCGGACAGGGGGCCCTAGAAGCTTTCTTT.

V usage is TRBV4-1 and J usage is TRBJ1-5, with a possible D match to TRBD1 (5 bases). V was shortened by 1 base and J by 5 bases, with 12 bases between the two germline ends. The CDR3 totals 15 residues. Germline CDR1 is MGHRA and CDR2 is YSYEKL. The CDR3 reads CASSQVGGEYQPQHF. The CDR3, as DNA: TGCGCCAGCAGCCAAGTTGGGGGGGAGTATCAGCCCCAGCATTTT.

V and J are TRBV10-1 and TRBJ2-3, with TRBD2 matching over 13 bases. The CDR3 consists of 13 residues. V lost 6 bases and J lost 11; bases outside the gene matches: 5. The germline CDR1 and CDR2 sequences are WNHNN and SYGVQD (reference sequence). As DNA, the CDR3 is TGCGCCAGCAGCCACGGGACTAGCGGGATGCAGTATTTT. This codes for CASSHGTSGMQYF.

The rearrangement joins TRBV2 to TRBJ2-3, with D possibly TRBD2 on 5 matching bases. Trimming shortened V by 5 bases and J by 2 bases, and 11 bases separated the two germline ends. Germline V CDR1 and CDR2: SNHLY, FYNNEI. This CDR3 is built from 14 residues. The DNA of the CDR3 is TGTGCCAGCAGTCTGGACTCGTCCACAGATACGCAGTATTTT. It encodes CASSLDSSTDTQYF. The whole variable domain, remainder taken from reference TRBV2 and TRBJ2-3, is EPEVTQTPSHQVTQMGQEVILRCVPISNHLYFYWYRQILGQKVEFLVSFYNNEISEKSEIFDDQFSVERPDGSNFTLKIRSTKLEDSAMYFCASSLDSSTDTQYFGPGTRLTVL.

This chain connects TRBV18 to TRBJ1-3, with 7 bases lining up with TRBD1. Germline CDR1 is KGHSH and CDR2 is LQKENI. J gave up 2 bases and V 0 bases, and 10 bases lay outside the gene matches. The CDR3 has 18 residues. DNA for the CDR3: TGTGCCAGCTCACCACCGAACAGGGGAAAAGATGCTGGAAACACCATATATTTT. Translating it yields CASSPPNRGKDAGNTIYF.

The V and J genes are TRBV7-9 and TRBJ1-2; D remains ambiguous. The V gene lost 3 bases and the J gene lost 8 bases, with 13 bases spanning the gap. The CDR3 consists of 13 residues. Looked up from germline, CDR1 is SEHNR and CDR2 is FQNEAQ (reference sequence). The CDR3 sequence: CASSFLGRSGYTF. The CDR3 coding sequence is TGTGCCAGCAGCTTCCTGGGGAGGTCAGGCTACACCTTC.

This chain uses TRBV19 with TRBJ1-4; D is unresolved. The CDR3 contains 13 residues. Germline V CDR1 and CDR2: LNHDA, SQIVND (reference sequence). Trimming took off 4 bases at V and 11 bases at J, with 14 bases between the two ends. The CDR3 DNA reads as TGTGCCAGTAGTACCTTCGGGGTAGGGAAACTGTTTTTT. Protein sequence: CASSTFGVGKLFF. The whole variable domain, filled in from reference TRBV19 and TRBJ1-4, reads DGGITQSPKYLFRKEGQNVTLSCEQNLNHDAMYWYRQDPGQGLRLIYYSQIVNDFQKGDIAEGYSVSREKKESFPLTVTSAQKNPTAFYLCASSTFGVGKLFFGSGTQLSVL.

The chain has TRBV6-5 and TRBJ1-5; TRBD1 is a possible D gene (5 bases). Trimming shortened V by 9 bases and J by 4 bases, and 13 bases separated the two germline ends. Germline values: CDR1 MNHEY, CDR2 SVGAGI. This CDR3 comprises 13 residues. CDR3 bases: TGTGCCAGTTTCCGGACACCTAATCAGCCCCAGCATTTT. As protein: CASFRTPNQPQHF.

The chain joins TRBV7-6 to TRBJ2-2, with a possible D match to TRBD2 (5 bases). Germline V lookup: CDR1 SGHVS, CDR2 FNYEAQ. The CDR3 is 15 amino acids. V dropped 1 base and J dropped 4 bases, with 10 bases sitting between them. The chain's CDR3 is CASSLEGAATGELFF. The DNA for the CDR3 is TGTGCCAGCAGCTTAGAGGGAGCGGCCACCGGGGAGCTGTTTTTT.

The rearrangement uses TRBV28 and TRBJ1-1, with D maybe TRBD1 (6 bases). The germline V gene has CDR1 MDHEN and CDR2 SYDVKM. The V and J ends lost 2 bases and 5 bases respectively, with 18 bases between them. CDR3 length: 16 amino acids. CDR3 in amino acids: CASSLTRGSPWTEAFF. The CDR3 nucleotides are TGTGCCAGCAGTTTAACGAGGGGGTCCCCTTGGACTGAAGCTTTCTTT.

The chain uses TRBV19 and TRBJ1-1, with TRBD1 matching over 10 bases. The V gene's germline CDR1 is LNHDA and CDR2 SQIVND (reference sequence). The CDR3 consists of 14 residues. The V gene end was trimmed by 3 bases and the J gene end by 10 bases; junction bases not matched to a gene: 8. The CDR3 coding sequence is TGTGCCAGTAGTATCGGGACAGGGGAGTATGGAGCTTTCTTT. Protein sequence: CASSIGTGEYGAFF.

The CDR3 DNA reads as TGTGCCAGCACCAGGGCAGCAACCTCCTACGAGCAGTACTTC. Protein product: CASTRAATSYEQYF. V is TRBV2 and J is TRBJ2-7; TRBD1 is a possible D gene (5 bases). Per germline, CDR1 SNHLY and CDR2 FYNNEI. The CDR3 is 14 amino acids. V was clipped by 7 bases and J by 0 bases, with 13 bases between them.

This chain uses TRBV7-8 with TRBJ1-1; 7 bases map to TRBD1. CDR1 is SGHVS, CDR2 FQNEAQ, per germline. The CDR3 covers 16 residues. The junction had 7 bases not matched to a gene; V was cut back by 2 bases and J by 1 base. The CDR3 is CASSLLTGEENTEAFF. The CDR3 DNA is TGTGCCAGCAGCTTACTTACAGGGGAGGAGAACACTGAAGCTTTCTTT. Full variable domain (remainder filled in from reference TRBV7-8 and TRBJ1-1): GAGVSQSPRYKVAKRGQDVALRCDPISGHVSLFWYQQALGQGPEFLTYFQNEAQLDKSGLPSDRFFAERPEGSVSTLKIQRTQQEDSAVYLCASSLLTGEENTEAFFGQGTRLTVV.

The chain links TRBV10-3 to TRBJ2-5; possibly TRBD2 for D (6 bases). The germline V gene has CDR1 ENHRY and CDR2 SYGVKD. The V end lost 3 bases, the J end lost 2 bases, and 13 bases lay between the germline ends. The CDR3 loop spans 15 amino acids. The CDR3 spells CAISDPGVGQETQYF. The CDR3 DNA follows: TGTGCCATCAGTGACCCGGGGGTGGGGCAAGAGACCCAGTACTTC.

This clone was detected once. This chain connects TRBV30 to TRBJ2-7; D is possibly TRBD1 (6 bases). The V gene lost 4 bases and the J gene lost 7 bases, with 14 bases spanning the gap. The CDR3 contains 12 residues. CDR1 is GTSNPN, CDR2 SVGIG, per germline (reference sequence). CDR3 protein: CAWTGQWLEQYF. The CDR3 coding sequence is TGTGCCTGGACAGGACAGTGGTTAGAGCAGTACTTC.

J is TRBJ1-5 and V is TRBV5-1; D remains ambiguous. Per the germline V gene, CDR1 is SGHRS and CDR2 is YFSETQ. The V end lost 0 bases, the J end lost 1 base, and 8 bases lay between the germline ends. The CDR3 totals 15 residues. The CDR3 reads CASSLGGFSNQPQHF. The DNA of the CDR3 is TGCGCCAGCAGCTTGGGCGGGTTCAGCAATCAGCCCCAGCATTTT.

The rearrangement joins TRBV18 to TRBJ1-5, with 10 bases lining up with TRBD1. With 4 bases clipped from V and 1 base from J, the junction kept 7 bases outside the gene matches. This CDR3 comprises 17 residues. Germline V lookup: CDR1 KGHSH, CDR2 LQKENI. CDR3 coding DNA: TGTGCCAGCTCACGCGACAGGGGGCGATTCAGCAATCAGCCCCAGCATTTT. As protein: CASSRDRGRFSNQPQHF.

The chain joins TRBV4-2 to TRBJ1-3; D is perhaps TRBD1 (6 bases). Trimming stripped 2 bases from V and 2 bases from J, with 16 bases between. The CDR3 consists of 17 residues. Germline V gives CDR1 LGHNA, CDR2 YNFKEQ. This CDR3 reads CASSQLRQEKTGNTIYF. The CDR3 DNA reads TGTGCCAGCAGCCAACTCCGACAGGAAAAAACTGGAAACACCATATATTTT.

The rearrangement uses TRBV6-1 and TRBJ2-2; D perhaps matches TRBD2 (5 bases). The CDR3 runs to 16 residues. V was clipped by 3 bases and J by 5 bases, with 16 bases between them. Germline lookup yields CDR1 MNHNS and CDR2 SASEGT. CDR3 region: CASSEVAGRRTGELFF. The CDR3 coding sequence is TGTGCCAGCAGTGAGGTGGCAGGAAGGAGGACCGGGGAGCTGTTTTTT.

The chain carries TRBV14 and TRBJ1-5; 7 nucleotides align to TRBD1. Unmatched junction bases numbered 1, after V lost 4 bases and J lost 1 base. In germline, CDR1 is SGHDN, CDR2 FVKESK. The CDR3 spans 14 residues. For the CDR3, the DNA is TGTGCCAGCAGCCCGGGACAGAGCAATCAGCCCCAGCATTTT. It specifies CASSPGQSNQPQHF.

The V gene is TRBV4-1, the J gene TRBJ2-6, with TRBD1 identical over 7 bases. V was pared by 6 bases and J by 2 bases, with 4 bases of the junction left unmatched. Germline CDR1 and CDR2: MGHRA and YSYEKL. The CDR3 is 15 amino acids. CDR3 in DNA: TGCGCCAGCAGGACAGGGAATCCTGGGGCCAACGTCCTGACTTTC. This encodes CASRTGNPGANVLTF.

The chain employs TRBV28 and TRBJ2-7, with 10 bases aligning to TRBD1. The CDR3 spans 15 residues. The V and J ends lost 4 bases and 4 bases, in that order; junction bases with no gene match: 7. Per germline, CDR1 MDHEN and CDR2 SYDVKM. CDR3 sequence reads: CASSSRQGAIYEQYF. As DNA, the CDR3 is TGTGCCAGCAGTTCCAGACAGGGGGCGATTTACGAGCAGTACTTC.

This chain connects TRBV5-1 to TRBJ2-1; TRBD1 matches at 7 bases. This CDR3 has 13 residues. V shed 5 bases, J shed 6 bases, and the junction held 5 bases outside the gene matches. Germline V gene sequence: CDR1 SGHRS, CDR2 YFSETQ. CDR3 nucleotide sequence: TGCGCCAGCAGACAAACAGGGGTCAATGAGCAGTTCTTC. Protein product: CASRQTGVNEQFF. Full variable domain (remainder filled in from reference TRBV5-1 and TRBJ2-1): KAGVTQTPRYLIKTRGQQVTLSCSPISGHRSVSWYQQTPGQGLQFLFEYFSETQRNKGNFPGRFSGRQFSNSRSEMNVSTLELGDSALYLCASRQTGVNEQFFGPGTRLTVL.

The gene calls are TRBV10-1 and TRBJ2-7, with TRBD1 matching 11 bases. This CDR3 comprises 15 residues. The germline CDR1 and CDR2 sequences are WNHNN and SYGVQD (reference sequence). V trimming: 4 bases; J trimming: 3 bases; junction bases outside the gene matches: 5. The CDR3 DNA reads as TGCGCCAGCAGTGCGGGGACAGGGGGATTCTACGAGCAGTACTTC. It encodes CASSAGTGGFYEQYF.

The gene calls are TRBV28 and TRBJ1-1; a possible D gene is TRBD1 (5 bases). From germline, CDR1 is MDHEN and CDR2 SYDVKM. The CDR3 is 14 amino acids. The germline V and J ends were trimmed by 3 bases and 5 bases, with 13 bases remaining between them. The CDR3, as DNA: TGTGCCAGCAGTTTCCTGGGGCGGGAGACTGAAGCTTTCTTT. This encodes CASSFLGRETEAFF. Together with reference TRBV28 and TRBJ1-1, the CDR3 gives the full variable domain: DVKVTQSSRYLVKRTGEKVFLECVQDMDHENMFWYRQDPGLGLRLIYFSYDVKMKEKGDIPEGYSVSREKKERFSLILESASTNQTSMYLCASSFLGRETEAFFGQGTRLTVV.